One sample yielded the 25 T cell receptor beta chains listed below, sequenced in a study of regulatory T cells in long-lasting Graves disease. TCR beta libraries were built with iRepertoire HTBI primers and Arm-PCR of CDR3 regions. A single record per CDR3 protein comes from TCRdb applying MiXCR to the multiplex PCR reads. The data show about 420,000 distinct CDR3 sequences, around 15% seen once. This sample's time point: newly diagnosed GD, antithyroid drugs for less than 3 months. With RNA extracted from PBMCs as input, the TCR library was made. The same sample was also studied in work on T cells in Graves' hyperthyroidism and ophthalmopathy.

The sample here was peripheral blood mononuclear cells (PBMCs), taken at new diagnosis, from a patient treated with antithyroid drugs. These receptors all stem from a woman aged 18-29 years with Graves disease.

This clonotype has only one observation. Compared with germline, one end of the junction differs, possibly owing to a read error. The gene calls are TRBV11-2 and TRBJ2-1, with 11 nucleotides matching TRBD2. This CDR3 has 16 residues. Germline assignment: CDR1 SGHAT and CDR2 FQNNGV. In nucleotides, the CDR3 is TGTGCCAGCAGCTTATCCCTAGCGGGAGGATCGAATGGGCAGTTCTTC. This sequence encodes CASSLSLAGGSNGQFF.

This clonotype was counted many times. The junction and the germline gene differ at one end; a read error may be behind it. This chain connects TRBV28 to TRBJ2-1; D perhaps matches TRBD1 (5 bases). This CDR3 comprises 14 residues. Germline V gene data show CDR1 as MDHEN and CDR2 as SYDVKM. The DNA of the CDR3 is TGTGCCAGCAGTTTAAGCCCTGAGGACACAGGTTGGTCCTTC. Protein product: CASSLSPEDTGWSF. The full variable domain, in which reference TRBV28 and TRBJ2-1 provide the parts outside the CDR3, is DVKVTQSSRYLVKRTGEKVFLECVQDMDHENMFWYRQDPGLGLRLIYFSYDVKMKEKGDIPEGYSVSREKKERFSLILESASTNQTSMYLCASSLSPEDTGWSFGPGTRLTVL.

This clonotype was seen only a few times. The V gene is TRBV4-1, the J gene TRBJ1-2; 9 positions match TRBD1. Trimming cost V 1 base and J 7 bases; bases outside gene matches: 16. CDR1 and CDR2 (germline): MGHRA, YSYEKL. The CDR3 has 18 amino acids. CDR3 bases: TGCGCCAGCAGCCAAGCCTCGGTGGGGGCGGGACAGGGCTTTGGCTACACCTTC. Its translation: CASSQASVGAGQGFGYTF.

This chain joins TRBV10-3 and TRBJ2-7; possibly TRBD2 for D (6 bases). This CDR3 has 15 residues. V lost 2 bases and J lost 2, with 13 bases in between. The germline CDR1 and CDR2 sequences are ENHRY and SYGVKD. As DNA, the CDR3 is TGTGCCATCAGTGAGGGAGGTAGCGGTACCTACGAGCAGTACTTC. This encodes CAISEGGSGTYEQYF.

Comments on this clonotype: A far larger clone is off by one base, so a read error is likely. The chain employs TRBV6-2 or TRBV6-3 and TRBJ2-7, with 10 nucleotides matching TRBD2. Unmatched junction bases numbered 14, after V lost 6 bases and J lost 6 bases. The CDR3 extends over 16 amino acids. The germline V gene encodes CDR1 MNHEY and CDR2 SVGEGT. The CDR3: CASRANLVLAGTEQYF. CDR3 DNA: TGTGCCAGCAGAGCGAACCTGGTACTAGCGGGAACCGAGCAGTACTTC.

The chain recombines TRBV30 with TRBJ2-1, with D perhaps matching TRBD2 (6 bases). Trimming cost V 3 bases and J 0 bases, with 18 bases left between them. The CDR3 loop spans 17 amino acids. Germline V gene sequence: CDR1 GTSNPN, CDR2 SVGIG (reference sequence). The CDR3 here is CAWRGRLVQSSYNEQFF. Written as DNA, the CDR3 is TGTGCCTGGAGAGGACGACTAGTCCAGAGCTCCTACAATGAGCAGTTCTTC.

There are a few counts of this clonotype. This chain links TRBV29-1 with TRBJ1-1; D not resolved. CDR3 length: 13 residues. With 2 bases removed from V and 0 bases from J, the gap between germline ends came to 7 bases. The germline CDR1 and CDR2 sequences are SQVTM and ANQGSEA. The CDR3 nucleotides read TGCAGCGTTGAAATCGGATTGAACACTGAAGCTTTCTTT. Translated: CSVEIGLNTEAFF.

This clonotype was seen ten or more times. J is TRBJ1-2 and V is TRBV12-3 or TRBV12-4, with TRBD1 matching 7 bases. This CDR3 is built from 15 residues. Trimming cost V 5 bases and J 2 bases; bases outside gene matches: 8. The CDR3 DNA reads TGTGCCAGCAGTGACAGACAGGGTTCGAACTATGGCTACACCTTC. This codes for CASSDRQGSNYGYTF.

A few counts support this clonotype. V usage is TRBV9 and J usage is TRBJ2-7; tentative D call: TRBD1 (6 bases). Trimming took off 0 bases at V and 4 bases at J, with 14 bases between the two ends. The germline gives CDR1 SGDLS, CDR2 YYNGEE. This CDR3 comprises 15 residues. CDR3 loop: CASSVEGWGPYEQYF. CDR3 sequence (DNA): TGTGCCAGCAGCGTAGAAGGGTGGGGGCCTTACGAGCAGTACTTC.

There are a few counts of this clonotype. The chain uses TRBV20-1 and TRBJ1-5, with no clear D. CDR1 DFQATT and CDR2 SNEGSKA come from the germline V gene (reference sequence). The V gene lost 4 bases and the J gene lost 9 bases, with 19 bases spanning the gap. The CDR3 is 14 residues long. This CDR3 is CSATSQMALRPQHF. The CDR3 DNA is TGCAGTGCTACCTCCCAAATGGCCCTAAGGCCCCAGCATTTT.

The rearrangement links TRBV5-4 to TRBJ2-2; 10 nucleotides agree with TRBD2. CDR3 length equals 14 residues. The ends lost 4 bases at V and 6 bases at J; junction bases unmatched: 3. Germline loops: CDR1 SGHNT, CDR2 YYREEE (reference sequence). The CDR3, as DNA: TGTGCCAGCAGCCGGACTAGCGGAGCCGGGGAGCTGTTTTTT. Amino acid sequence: CASSRTSGAGELFF. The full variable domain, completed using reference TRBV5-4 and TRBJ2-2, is ETGVTQSPTHLIKTRGQQVTLRCSSQSGHNTVSWYQQALGQGPQFIFQYYREEENGRGNFPPRFSGLQFPNYSSELNVNALELDDSALYLCASSRTSGAGELFFGEGSRLTVL.

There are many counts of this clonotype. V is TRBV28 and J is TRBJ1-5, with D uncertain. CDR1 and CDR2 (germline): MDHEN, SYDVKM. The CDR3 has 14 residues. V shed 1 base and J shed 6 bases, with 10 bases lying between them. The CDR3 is CASSLSRESQPQHF. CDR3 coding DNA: TGTGCCAGCAGTTTATCTAGGGAAAGTCAGCCCCAGCATTTT.

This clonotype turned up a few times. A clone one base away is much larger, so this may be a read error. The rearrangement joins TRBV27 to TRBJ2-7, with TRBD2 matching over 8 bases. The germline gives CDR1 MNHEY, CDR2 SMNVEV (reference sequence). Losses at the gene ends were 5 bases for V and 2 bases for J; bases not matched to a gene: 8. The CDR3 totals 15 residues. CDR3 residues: CASSPQGLDTYEQYV. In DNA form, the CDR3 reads TGTGCCAGCAGTCCCCAGGGACTAGACACCTACGAGCAGTACGTC.

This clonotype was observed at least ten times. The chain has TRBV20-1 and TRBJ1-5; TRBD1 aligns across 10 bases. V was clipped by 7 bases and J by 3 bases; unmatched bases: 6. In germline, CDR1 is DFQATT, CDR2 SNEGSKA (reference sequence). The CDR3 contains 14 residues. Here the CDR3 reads CSGRTGGTNQPQHF. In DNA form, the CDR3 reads TGCAGTGGTCGGACAGGGGGAACCAATCAGCCCCAGCATTTT.

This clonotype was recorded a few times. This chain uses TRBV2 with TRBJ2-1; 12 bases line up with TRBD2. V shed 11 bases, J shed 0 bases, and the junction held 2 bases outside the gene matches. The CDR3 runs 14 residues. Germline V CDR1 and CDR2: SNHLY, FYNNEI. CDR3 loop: CAGTSGYSYNEQFF. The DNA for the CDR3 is TGTGCCGGGACTAGCGGGTACTCCTACAATGAGCAGTTCTTC.

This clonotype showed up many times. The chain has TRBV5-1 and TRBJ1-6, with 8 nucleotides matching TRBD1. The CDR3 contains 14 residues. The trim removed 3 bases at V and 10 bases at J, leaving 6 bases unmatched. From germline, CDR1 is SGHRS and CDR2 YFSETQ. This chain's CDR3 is CASSWGQDLSPLHF. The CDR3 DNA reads TGCGCCAGCAGCTGGGGACAGGACTTATCACCCCTCCACTTT.

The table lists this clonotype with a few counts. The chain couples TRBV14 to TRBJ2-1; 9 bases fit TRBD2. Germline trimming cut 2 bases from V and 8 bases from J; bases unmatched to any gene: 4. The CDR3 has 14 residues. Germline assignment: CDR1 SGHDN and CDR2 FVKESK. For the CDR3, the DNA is TGTGCCAGCAGCCAATTAGCGGGAGACTATGAGCAGTTCTTC. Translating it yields CASSQLAGDYEQFF.

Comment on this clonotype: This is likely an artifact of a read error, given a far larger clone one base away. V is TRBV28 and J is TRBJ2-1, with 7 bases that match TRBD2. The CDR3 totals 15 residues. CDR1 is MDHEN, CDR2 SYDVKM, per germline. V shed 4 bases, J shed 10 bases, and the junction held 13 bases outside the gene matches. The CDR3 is CASSYGTSVTYEQFF. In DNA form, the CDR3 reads TGTGCCAGCAGTTACGGCACTAGCGTAACGTACGAGCAGTTCTTC.

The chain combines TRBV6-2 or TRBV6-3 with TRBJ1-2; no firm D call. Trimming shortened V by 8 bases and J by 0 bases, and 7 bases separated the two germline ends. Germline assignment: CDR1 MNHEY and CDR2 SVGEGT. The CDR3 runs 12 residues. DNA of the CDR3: TGTGCCAGCCTAGGGACTAACTATGGCTACACCTTC. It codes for CASLGTNYGYTF.

CDR3: CASKTGLEETQYF. CDR3 sequence (DNA): TGTGCCAGCAAGACGGGACTGGAAGAGACCCAGTACTTC. This chain uses TRBV2 with TRBJ2-5; possibly TRBD2 for D (6 bases). Per the germline V gene, CDR1 is SNHLY and CDR2 is FYNNEI. V gave up 7 bases and J gave up 3 bases, with 12 bases separating them. CDR3 length: 13 amino acids.

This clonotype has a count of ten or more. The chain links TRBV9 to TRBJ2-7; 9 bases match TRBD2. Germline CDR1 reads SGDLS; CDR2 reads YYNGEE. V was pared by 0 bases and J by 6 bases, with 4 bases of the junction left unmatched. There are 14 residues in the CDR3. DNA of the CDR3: TGTGCCAGCAGCGTAGGCGGGAGGGCCGGCGAGCAGTACTTC. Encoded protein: CASSVGGRAGEQYF. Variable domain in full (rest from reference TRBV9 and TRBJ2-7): DSGVTQTPKHLITATGQRVTLRCSPRSGDLSVYWYQQSLDQGLQFLIQYYNGEERAKGNILERFSAQQFPDLHSELNLSSLELGDSALYFCASSVGGRAGEQYFGPGTRLTVT.

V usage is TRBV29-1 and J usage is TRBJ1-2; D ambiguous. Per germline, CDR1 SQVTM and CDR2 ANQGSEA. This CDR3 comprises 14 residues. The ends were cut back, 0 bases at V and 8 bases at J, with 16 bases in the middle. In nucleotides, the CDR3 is TGCAGCGTTGAAGATGGGCCGAAGGACTTGGGCTACACCTTC. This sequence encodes CSVEDGPKDLGYTF.

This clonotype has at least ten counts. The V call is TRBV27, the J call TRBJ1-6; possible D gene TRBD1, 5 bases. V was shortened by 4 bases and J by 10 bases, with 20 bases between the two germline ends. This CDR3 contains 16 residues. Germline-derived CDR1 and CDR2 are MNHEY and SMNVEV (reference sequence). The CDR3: CASSSRQGQIRSPLHF. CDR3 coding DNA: TGTGCCAGCAGTTCGAGGCAGGGCCAAATCCGGTCACCCCTCCACTTT.

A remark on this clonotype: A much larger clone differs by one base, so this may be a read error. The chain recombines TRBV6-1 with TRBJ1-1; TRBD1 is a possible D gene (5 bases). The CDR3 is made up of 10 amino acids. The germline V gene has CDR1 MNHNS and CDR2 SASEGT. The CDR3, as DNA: TGTGCCAGCTGGGGCACTGAAGCTTCCTTT. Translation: CASWGTEASF.

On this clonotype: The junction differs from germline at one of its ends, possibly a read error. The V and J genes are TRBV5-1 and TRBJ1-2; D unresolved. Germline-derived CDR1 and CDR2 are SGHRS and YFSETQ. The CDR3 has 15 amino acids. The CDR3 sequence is CASSLDVGTHYGYTF. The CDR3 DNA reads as TGTGCCAGCAGCTTGGATGTGGGCACACACTATGGCTACACCTTC.